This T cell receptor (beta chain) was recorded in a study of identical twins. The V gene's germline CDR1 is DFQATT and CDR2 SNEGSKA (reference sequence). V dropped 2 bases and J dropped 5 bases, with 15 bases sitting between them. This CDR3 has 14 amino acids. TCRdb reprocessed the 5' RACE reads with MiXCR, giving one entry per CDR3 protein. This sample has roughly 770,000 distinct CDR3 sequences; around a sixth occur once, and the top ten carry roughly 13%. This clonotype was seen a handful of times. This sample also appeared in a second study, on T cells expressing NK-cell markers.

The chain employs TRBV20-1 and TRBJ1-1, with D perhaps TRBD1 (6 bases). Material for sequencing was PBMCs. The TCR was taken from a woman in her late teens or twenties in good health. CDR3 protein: CSARPSQGWTEAFF. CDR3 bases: TGCAGTGCTAGACCCTCACAGGGATGGACTGAAGCTTTCTTT.